The 26 T cell receptor beta chains below all came from one sample that was sequenced in a study of blood T cells in healthy people across ages. The second PCR ran about 6 to 11 cycles with a sample-barcoded 5' primer and J-beta primers. TCRdb re-analysed the 5' RACE reads in MiXCR, keeping a single row per CDR3 protein. This table holds about 1,500,000 distinct CDR3 sequences, roughly 40% found once. Sequencing was performed on blood. The origin of the receptors is a woman aged 18 to 35 in good health.

Here the CDR3 reads CASSLSASGGKEQYF. DNA of the CDR3: TGTGCCAGCAGCTTGTCTGCTAGCGGGGGTAAAGAGCAGTACTTC. V and J are TRBV5-5 and TRBJ2-7; 10 positions match TRBD2. J lost 7 bases, V lost 1 base, and 8 bases had no gene match. The CDR3 consists of 15 residues. Germline V gives CDR1 SGHKS, CDR2 YYEKEE (reference sequence).

This CDR3 is CASSTVVGTTKETQYF. DNA of the CDR3: TGTGCCAGCAGCACAGTGGTGGGAACCACAAAAGAGACCCAGTACTTC. The chain is built from TRBV7-2 and TRBJ2-5, with D unresolved. Germline lookup yields CDR1 SGHTA and CDR2 FQGNSA. The length of the CDR3 is 16 residues. Trimming stripped 5 bases from V and 3 bases from J, with 19 bases between.

J is TRBJ1-2 and V is TRBV29-1; D call uncertain. The CDR3 runs to 13 residues. Per germline, CDR1 SQVTM and CDR2 ANQGSEA. With 3 bases removed from V and 8 bases from J, the gap between germline ends came to 16 bases. The CDR3, as DNA: TGCAGCGTTGACACGAGCCTAATTAGGGGCTACACCTTC. Protein sequence: CSVDTSLIRGYTF. The full variable domain, with the rest looked up from reference TRBV29-1 and TRBJ1-2, is SAVISQKPSRDICQRGTSLTIQCQVDSQVTMMFWYRQQPGQSLTLIATANQGSEATYESGFVIDKFPISRPNLTFSTLTVSNMSPEDSSIYLCSVDTSLIRGYTFGSGTRLTVV.

This clonotype was observed a few times. The chain carries TRBV7-3 and TRBJ2-3, with 11 bases aligning to TRBD1. V lost 5 bases and J lost 4; bases outside the gene matches: 5. Germline CDR1 and CDR2: SGHTA and FQGTGA. This CDR3 has 15 residues. This chain's CDR3 is CASSARTGGADTQYF. The CDR3 DNA follows: TGTGCCAGCAGCGCCAGGACAGGGGGCGCAGATACGCAGTATTTT.

The chain recombines TRBV29-1 with TRBJ2-3, with D tentatively TRBD1 or TRBD2 (5 bases each). Germline lookup yields CDR1 SQVTM and CDR2 ANQGSEA. Trimming pared 4 bases from V and 5 bases from J, leaving 19 bases between. The CDR3 is 15 amino acids. The CDR3 spells CSVAGARGGGDTQYF. CDR3 nucleotides: TGCAGCGTTGCCGGAGCGAGGGGCGGTGGAGATACGCAGTATTTT.

This clonotype was counted ten times or more. The V and J genes are TRBV7-2 and TRBJ2-1; D is undetermined. The CDR3 sequence is 12 residues long. The V gene lost 6 bases and the J gene lost 1 base, with 4 bases spanning the gap. Germline V gene lookup returns CDR1 SGHTA and CDR2 FQGNSA. The CDR3 nucleotides are TGTGCCAGCAGGGGGTCCTACAATGAGCAGTTCTTC. It is translated as CASRGSYNEQFF.

This chain uses TRBV25-1 with TRBJ2-7; possible D gene TRBD1, 6 bases. V shed 3 bases and J shed 7 bases, with 16 bases lying between them. This CDR3 is 14 amino acids long. Germline CDR1 MGHDK, CDR2 SYGVNS. In nucleotides, the CDR3 is TGTGCCAGCAGTGATGAGGGGACAATGGATGAGCAGTACTTC. The encoded protein is CASSDEGTMDEQYF.

The rearrangement links TRBV5-4 to TRBJ2-4; TRBD2 might be the D (5 bases). The CDR3 runs to 18 residues. V was pared by 4 bases and J by 1 base, with 21 bases between. Germline V gene lookup returns CDR1 SGHNT and CDR2 YYREEE (reference sequence). In DNA form, the CDR3 reads TGTGCCAGCAGCCCTCAGGCGGGTCCAGGACCCGCCAAAAACATTCAGTACTTC. Translated, it gives CASSPQAGPGPAKNIQYF.

This clonotype occurred a few times. V and J are TRBV4-1 and TRBJ1-5; D call uncertain. Germline CDR1 reads MGHRA; CDR2 reads YSYEKL. V gave up 0 bases and J gave up 4 bases, with 10 bases separating them. The CDR3 extends over 15 amino acids. CDR3 sequence: CASSQEGHWNQPQHF. The CDR3 DNA reads TGCGCCAGCAGCCAAGAAGGCCATTGGAATCAGCCCCAGCATTTT.

The chain employs TRBV21-1 and TRBJ1-2. TRBV21-1 is a listed pseudogene. The CDR3 covers 13 residues. CDR3 nucleotides: TGTGCCACAAAGGGCCCAATTTACTATGGCTACACCTTC. It is translated as CATKGPIYYGYTF.

This chain links TRBV14 with TRBJ2-5; D unclear. Germline V gene data show CDR1 as SGHDN and CDR2 as FVKESK. Deletions cut 2 bases from V and 5 bases from J, with 9 bases between. This CDR3 is built from 13 residues. In DNA, the CDR3 is TGTGCCAGCAGCCAACTAGGTGGGGAGACCCAGTACTTC. This translates into CASSQLGGETQYF.

This clonotype has a handful of counts. In DNA, the CDR3 is TGTGCCAGCAGCTTGATGCTGGGACAGGGCTATGGCTACACCTTC. This translates into CASSLMLGQGYGYTF. The chain couples TRBV4-2 to TRBJ1-2, with 9 bases matching TRBD1. The ends lost 5 bases at V and 4 bases at J; junction bases unmatched: 8. From germline, CDR1 is LGHNA and CDR2 YNFKEQ. The CDR3 runs to 15 residues.

This sequence joins TRBV6-5 and TRBJ2-5; either TRBD1 or TRBD2 may fit D (5 bases each). Judging by the DNA end, TRBJ2-7 fits better; the J call may be wrong. The CDR3 is made up of 14 amino acids. Germline V gives CDR1 MNHEY, CDR2 SVGAGI. The DNA for the CDR3 is TGTGCCAGCAGCTCACTGGTGGGGGACTACGAGCAGTACTTC. Its translation is CASSSLVGDYEQYF.

This clonotype was detected a few times. For the CDR3, the DNA is TGTGCCAGCAGCTTACCGGGAGACCCTTCGGGTACGCAGTATTTT. Protein sequence: CASSLPGDPSGTQYF. V is TRBV7-2 and J is TRBJ2-3; a possible D gene is TRBD2 (6 bases). CDR3 length: 15 amino acids. The germline V gene has CDR1 SGHTA and CDR2 FQGNSA. V lost 2 bases, J lost 8 bases, and 17 bases lay in between.

This clonotype has only a few counts. V gene TRBV21-1 combines with J gene TRBJ2-3; the table assigns TRBD2, which was not confirmed against the DNA. TRBV21-1 is tagged as a pseudogene. This CDR3 spans 18 amino acids. In DNA form, the CDR3 reads TGTGCCAGCAGCAAAGAGGTTGGGTCTACTCCGAGCGGAGATACGCAGTATTTT. This sequence encodes CASSKEVGSTPSGDTQYF.

This clonotype has just a few counts. V is TRBV25-1 and J is TRBJ1-5, with D possibly matching TRBD1 (5 bases). The CDR3 is made up of 14 amino acids. The V end was cut by 4 bases, the J end by 0 bases, with 7 bases between. From germline, CDR1 is MGHDK and CDR2 SYGVNS. The DNA of the CDR3 is TGTGCCAGCAGTGGGGGGTTTAGCAATCAGCCCCAGCATTTT. Translated, it gives CASSGGFSNQPQHF.

This clonotype was detected once. The V gene is TRBV19, the J gene TRBJ2-6; either TRBD1 or TRBD2 may fit D (5 bases each). CDR3 length: 15 amino acids. CDR1 is LNHDA and CDR2 is SQIVND in the germline V gene (reference sequence). With 7 bases removed from V and 0 bases from J, the gap between germline ends came to 10 bases. The chain's CDR3 is CASIGTSSGANVLTF. CDR3 sequence (DNA): TGTGCCAGTATAGGGACGAGCTCTGGGGCCAACGTCCTGACTTTC.

J is TRBJ1-6 and V is TRBV12-3 or TRBV12-4; 7 nucleotides agree with TRBD1. The CDR3 is 13 amino acids. Germline trimming cut 5 bases from V and 11 bases from J; bases unmatched to any gene: 6. CDR3 in DNA: TGTGCCAGCAGTGACAGGGAAGGAACACCCCTCCACTTT. It encodes CASSDREGTPLHF.

V gene TRBV7-9 combines with J gene TRBJ2-1; 9 bases fit TRBD2. Germline lookup yields CDR1 SEHNR and CDR2 FQNEAQ (reference sequence). The CDR3 loop spans 14 amino acids. Trimming removed 3 bases from V and 7 bases from J; junction bases left unmatched: 4. The CDR3 loop is CASSFAGGWNEQFF. CDR3 in DNA: TGTGCCAGCAGCTTTGCGGGGGGGTGGAATGAGCAGTTCTTC.

This clonotype has just a few counts. The rearrangement joins TRBV20-1 to TRBJ1-3; D call uncertain. Germline loops: CDR1 DFQATT, CDR2 SNEGSKA (reference sequence). The CDR3 is made up of 15 amino acids. With 3 bases removed from V and 0 bases from J, the gap between germline ends came to 12 bases. DNA of the CDR3: TGCAGTGCTAGGAGGCTCTCGGTCTCTGGAAACACCATATATTTT. This sequence encodes CSARRLSVSGNTIYF.

This clonotype was detected only a few times. This rearrangement joins TRBV10-3 to TRBJ2-7, with a weak D call TRBD2 (6 bases). There are 17 residues in the CDR3. CDR1 and CDR2 (germline): ENHRY, SYGVKD. V shed 7 bases and J shed 2 bases, with 24 bases lying between them. In nucleotides, the CDR3 is TGTGCCATCAACCCGGAAGATGCCGGGAGAGGCGCCTACGAGCAGTACTTC. This encodes CAINPEDAGRGAYEQYF.

J is TRBJ2-1 and V is TRBV6-1; 7 nucleotides agree with TRBD1. The J call is doubtful: the DNA matches TRBJ2-7 better. The length of the CDR3 is 15 residues. The germline V gene encodes CDR1 MNHNS and CDR2 SASEGT. The DNA of the CDR3 is TGTGCCAGCAGTGAAGTTACAGGGGTGGCGGATGAGCAGTACTTC. Residues: CASSEVTGVADEQYF.

This chain uses TRBV30 with TRBJ2-1; 7 nucleotides align to TRBD1. The ends lost 5 bases at V and 6 bases at J; junction bases unmatched: 10. CDR1 GTSNPN and CDR2 SVGIG come from the germline V gene (reference sequence). The CDR3 runs to 14 residues. CDR3 in DNA: TGTGCCTGGGCGGCTCGGACAGGCCGCAATGAGCAGTTCTTC. Translation gives CAWAARTGRNEQFF.

The rearrangement links TRBV3-1 to TRBJ2-7, with TRBD2 matching 7 bases. The CDR3 runs 14 residues. J gave up 3 bases and V 1 base, and 3 bases lay outside the gene matches. Germline CDR1 LGHDT, CDR2 YNNKEL (reference sequence). Here the CDR3 reads CASSQAAGIYEQYF. For the CDR3, the DNA is TGTGCCAGCAGCCAAGCAGCGGGGATCTACGAGCAGTACTTC.

The chain has TRBV10-3 and TRBJ2-2; 8 bases fit TRBD1. With 8 bases clipped from V and 0 bases from J, the junction kept 14 bases outside the gene matches. This CDR3 region has 18 residues. Germline lookup yields CDR1 ENHRY and CDR2 SYGVKD. CDR3 coding DNA: TGTGCCATCGGTAGCGGACAGGGAGGTACCGCGAACACCGGGGAGCTGTTTTTT. Its protein is CAIGSGQGGTANTGELFF.

The chain has TRBV15 and TRBJ2-7; D possibly corresponds to TRBD2 (7 bases). V lost 1 base and J lost 5, with 12 bases in between. Germline-derived CDR1 and CDR2 are LNHNV and YYDKDF (reference sequence). The CDR3 has 14 residues. The CDR3 DNA sequence: TGTGCCACCAGCAGAGCCACAGGGAGGGACGAGCAGTACTTC. Translated, it gives CATSRATGRDEQYF. Full variable domain (missing parts from reference TRBV15 and TRBJ2-7): DAMVIQNPRYQVTQFGKPVTLSCSQTLNHNVMYWYQQKSSQAPKLLFHYYDKDFNNEADTPDNFQSRRPNTSFCFLDIRSPGLGDTAMYLCATSRATGRDEQYFGPGTRLTVT.